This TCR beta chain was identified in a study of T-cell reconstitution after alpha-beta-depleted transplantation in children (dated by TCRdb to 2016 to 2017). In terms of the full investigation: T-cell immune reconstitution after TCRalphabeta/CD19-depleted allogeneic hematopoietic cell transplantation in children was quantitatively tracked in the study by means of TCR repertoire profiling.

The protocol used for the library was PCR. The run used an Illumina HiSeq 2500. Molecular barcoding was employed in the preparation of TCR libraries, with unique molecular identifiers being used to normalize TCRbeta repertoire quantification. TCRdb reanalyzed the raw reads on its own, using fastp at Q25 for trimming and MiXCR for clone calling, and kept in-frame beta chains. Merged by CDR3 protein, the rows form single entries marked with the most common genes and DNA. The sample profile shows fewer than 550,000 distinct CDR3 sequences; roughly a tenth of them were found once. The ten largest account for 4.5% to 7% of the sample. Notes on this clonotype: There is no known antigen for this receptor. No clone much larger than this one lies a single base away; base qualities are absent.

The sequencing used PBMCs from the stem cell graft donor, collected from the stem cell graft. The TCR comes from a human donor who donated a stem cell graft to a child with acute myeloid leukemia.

The CDR3 reads CASSFEQQETQYF. The nucleotide sequence reads as follows: TGTGCCAGCAGTTTTGAACAGCAAGAGACCCAGTACTTC. This chain joins TRBV12-3 or TRBV12-4 to TRBJ2-5; no confident D gene assignment can be made. Spanning cysteine to phenylalanine, the CDR3 consists of 13 amino acids. Only the CDR3 DNA stays, 39 bases, in frame from base 1. V lost 3 bases and J lost 2 bases; the stretch between them is 7 bases long.